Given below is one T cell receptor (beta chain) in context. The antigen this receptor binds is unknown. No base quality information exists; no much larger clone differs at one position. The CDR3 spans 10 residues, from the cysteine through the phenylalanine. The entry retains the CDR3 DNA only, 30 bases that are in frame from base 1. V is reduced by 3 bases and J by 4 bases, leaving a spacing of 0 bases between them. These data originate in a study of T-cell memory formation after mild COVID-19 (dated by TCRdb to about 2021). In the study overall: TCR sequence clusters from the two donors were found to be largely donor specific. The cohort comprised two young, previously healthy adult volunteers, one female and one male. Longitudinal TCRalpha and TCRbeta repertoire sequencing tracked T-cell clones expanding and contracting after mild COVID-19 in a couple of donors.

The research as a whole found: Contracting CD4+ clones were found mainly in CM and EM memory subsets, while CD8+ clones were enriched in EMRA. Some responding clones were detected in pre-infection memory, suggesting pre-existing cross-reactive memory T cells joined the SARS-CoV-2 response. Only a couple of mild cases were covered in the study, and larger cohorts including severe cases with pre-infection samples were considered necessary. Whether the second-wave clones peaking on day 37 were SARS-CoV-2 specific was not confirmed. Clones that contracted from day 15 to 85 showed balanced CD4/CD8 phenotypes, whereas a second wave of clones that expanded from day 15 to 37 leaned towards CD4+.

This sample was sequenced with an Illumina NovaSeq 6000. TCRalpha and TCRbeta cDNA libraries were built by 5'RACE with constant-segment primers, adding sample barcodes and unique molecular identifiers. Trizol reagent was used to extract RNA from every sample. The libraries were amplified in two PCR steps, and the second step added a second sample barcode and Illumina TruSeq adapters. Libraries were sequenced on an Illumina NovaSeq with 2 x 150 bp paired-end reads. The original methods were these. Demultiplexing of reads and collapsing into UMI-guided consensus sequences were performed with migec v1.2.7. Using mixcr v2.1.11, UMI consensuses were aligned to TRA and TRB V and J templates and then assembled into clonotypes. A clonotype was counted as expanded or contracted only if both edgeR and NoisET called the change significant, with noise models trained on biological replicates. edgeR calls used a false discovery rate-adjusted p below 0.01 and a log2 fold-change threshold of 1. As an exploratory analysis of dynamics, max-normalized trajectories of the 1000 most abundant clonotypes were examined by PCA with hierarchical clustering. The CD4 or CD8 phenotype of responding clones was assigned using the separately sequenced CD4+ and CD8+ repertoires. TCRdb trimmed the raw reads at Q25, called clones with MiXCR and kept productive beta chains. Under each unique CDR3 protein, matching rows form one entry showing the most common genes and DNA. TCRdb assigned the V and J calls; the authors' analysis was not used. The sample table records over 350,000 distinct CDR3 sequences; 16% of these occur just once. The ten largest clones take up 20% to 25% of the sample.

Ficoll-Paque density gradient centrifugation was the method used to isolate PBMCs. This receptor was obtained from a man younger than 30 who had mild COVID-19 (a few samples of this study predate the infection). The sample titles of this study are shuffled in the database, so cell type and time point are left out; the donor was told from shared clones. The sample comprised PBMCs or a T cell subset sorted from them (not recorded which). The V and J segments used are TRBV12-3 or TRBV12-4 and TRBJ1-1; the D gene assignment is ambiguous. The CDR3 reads CASSFTEAFF. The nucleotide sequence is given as TGTGCCAGCAGTTTCACTGAAGCTTTCTTT.